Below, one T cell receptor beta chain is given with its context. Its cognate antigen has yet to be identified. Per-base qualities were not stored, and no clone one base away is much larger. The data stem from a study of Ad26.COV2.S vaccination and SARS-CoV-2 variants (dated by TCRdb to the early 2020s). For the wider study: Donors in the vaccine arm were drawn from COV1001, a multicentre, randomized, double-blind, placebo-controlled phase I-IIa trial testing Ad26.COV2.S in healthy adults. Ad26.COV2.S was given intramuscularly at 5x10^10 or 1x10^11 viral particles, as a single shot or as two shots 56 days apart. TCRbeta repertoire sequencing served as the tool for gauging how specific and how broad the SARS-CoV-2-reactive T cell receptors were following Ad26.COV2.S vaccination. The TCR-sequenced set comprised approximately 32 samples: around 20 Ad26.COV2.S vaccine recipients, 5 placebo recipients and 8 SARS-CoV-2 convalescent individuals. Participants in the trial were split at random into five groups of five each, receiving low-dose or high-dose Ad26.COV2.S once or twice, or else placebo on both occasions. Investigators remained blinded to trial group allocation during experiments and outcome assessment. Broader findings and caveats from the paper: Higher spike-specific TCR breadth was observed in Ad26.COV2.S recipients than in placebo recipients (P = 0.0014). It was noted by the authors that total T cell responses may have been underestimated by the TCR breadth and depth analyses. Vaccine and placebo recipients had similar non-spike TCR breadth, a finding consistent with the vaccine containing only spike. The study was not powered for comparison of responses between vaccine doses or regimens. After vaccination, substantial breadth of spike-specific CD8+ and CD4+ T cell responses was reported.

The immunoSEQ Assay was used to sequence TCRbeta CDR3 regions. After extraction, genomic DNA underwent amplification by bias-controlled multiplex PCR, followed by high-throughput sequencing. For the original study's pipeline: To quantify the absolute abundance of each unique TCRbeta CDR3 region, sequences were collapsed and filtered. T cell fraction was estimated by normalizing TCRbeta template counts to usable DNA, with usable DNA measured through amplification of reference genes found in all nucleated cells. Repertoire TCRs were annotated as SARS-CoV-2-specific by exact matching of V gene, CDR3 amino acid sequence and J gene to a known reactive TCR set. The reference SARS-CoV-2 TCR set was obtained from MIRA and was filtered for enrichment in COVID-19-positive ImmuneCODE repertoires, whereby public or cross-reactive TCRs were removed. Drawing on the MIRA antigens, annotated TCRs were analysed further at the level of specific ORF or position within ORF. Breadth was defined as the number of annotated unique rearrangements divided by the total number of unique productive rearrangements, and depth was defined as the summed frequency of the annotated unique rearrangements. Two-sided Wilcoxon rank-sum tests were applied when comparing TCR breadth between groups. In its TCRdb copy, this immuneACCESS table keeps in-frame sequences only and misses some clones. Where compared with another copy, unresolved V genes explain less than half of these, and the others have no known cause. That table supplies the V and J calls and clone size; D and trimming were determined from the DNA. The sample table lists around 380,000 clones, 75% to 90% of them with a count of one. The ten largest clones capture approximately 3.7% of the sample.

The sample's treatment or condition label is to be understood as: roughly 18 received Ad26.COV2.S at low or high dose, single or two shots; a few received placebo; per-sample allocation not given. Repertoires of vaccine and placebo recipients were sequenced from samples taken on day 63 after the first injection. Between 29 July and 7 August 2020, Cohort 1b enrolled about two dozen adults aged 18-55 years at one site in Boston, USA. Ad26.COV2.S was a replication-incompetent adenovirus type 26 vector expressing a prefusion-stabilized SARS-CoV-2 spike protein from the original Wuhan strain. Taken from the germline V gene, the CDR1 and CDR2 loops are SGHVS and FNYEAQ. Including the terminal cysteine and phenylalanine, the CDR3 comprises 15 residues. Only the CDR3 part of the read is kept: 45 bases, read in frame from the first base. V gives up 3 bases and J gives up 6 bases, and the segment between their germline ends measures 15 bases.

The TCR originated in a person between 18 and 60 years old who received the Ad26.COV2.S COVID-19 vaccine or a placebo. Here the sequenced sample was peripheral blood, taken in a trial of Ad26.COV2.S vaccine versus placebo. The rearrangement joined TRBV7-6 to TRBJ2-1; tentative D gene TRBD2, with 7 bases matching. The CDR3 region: CASSFRGGAANEQFF. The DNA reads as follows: TGTGCCAGCAGCTTTAGGGGGGGGGCCGCCAATGAGCAGTTCTTC.